This T cell receptor beta chain was captured in a study of CD8 T cells in Susac syndrome. Random hexamers served to reverse transcribe roughly 0.45 to 1 ug RNA. TCRdb ran MiXCR on the immunoSEQ multiplex PCR reads and lists one entry per CDR3 protein. The table has 150,000 to 200,000 distinct CDR3 sequences, roughly 95% seen once. V lost 5 bases, J lost 9 bases, and 20 bases lay in between. Per germline, CDR1 SEHNR and CDR2 FQNEAQ (reference sequence). The CDR3 spans 14 residues. This receptor was taken from a human donor in good health. The sequencing input was CD4+ T cells from PBMCs. The genes are TRBV7-9 and TRBJ2-7; D is possibly TRBD1 (6 bases). CDR3 DNA sequence: TGTGCCAGCAGCCGGGACACGGGGACCACCGGGCAGTACTTC. It is translated as CASSRDTGTTGQYF. The full variable domain, rest sourced from reference TRBV7-9 and TRBJ2-7, is DTGVSQNPRHKITKRGQNVTFRCDPISEHNRLYWYRQTLGQGPEFLTYFQNEAQLEKSRLLSDRFSAERPKGSFSTLEIQRTEQGDSAMYLCASSRDTGTTGQYFGPGTRLTVT.